This TCR beta chain derives from a study of shared clonotypes between healthy human individuals (dated by TCRdb to 2020 to 2022). Regarding the study in general: The cohort comprised two women and a few men aged 18 to 49 years. To estimate repertoire size and how much clonotype sharing occurs between individuals, the study deeply sequenced the blood TCR repertoires of several healthy adults. Each donor's leukapheresis produced roughly between roughly 0.85 and 9 billion PBMCs. For each donor, CD4 naive and CD4 memory were each run on three plates, CD8 naive on two plates, and CD8 memory on one plate. To increase sequencing depth and limit assay-specific biases, TCR repertoire library preparation and sequencing were carried out by different laboratories using diverse techniques.

General findings and caveats noted by the study authors: Across four donors, 4.5% to 6.5% of naive CD4, more than 3% of naive CD8, about 2.3% of memory CD4, and roughly 0.41% of memory CD8 clonotypes were shared. Estimated clonotype richness was generally larger for naive than for memory subsets. Sampling was restricted to blood, and TCR repertoires in tissues likely differ from the TCR repertoires found in blood. Based on pairwise subsampling, the degree of clonotype sharing among donors was expected to be affected by sequencing depth. Clonotypes shared by all four sorted-subset donors showed higher generation probabilities than non-shared clonotypes. Even with the large sequencing depth, rarefaction of the sorted-subset datasets indicated that sequencing was incomplete. Because the study included only a small number of donors, the genetic and exposure-history diversity represented was limited.

Using the deep immunoSEQ assay, TCR CDR3 regions were amplified from genomic DNA by multiplex PCR. Genomic DNA extracted from each cell subset was distributed evenly over all wells of several immunoSEQ 96-well plates, and each plate served as one replicate. For sorted subsets, 200 to 250 ng of genomic DNA, equivalent to 25,000 to 30,000 T cell genomes, went into each replicate PCR. Purified libraries were measured with a Qubit 3.0 fluorometer, size-checked on a Bioanalyzer 2100, and measured again with the KAPA Library Quantification kit. Every immunoSEQ 96-well plate was sequenced on a dedicated single-read 150-cycle Illumina NextSeq 550 flow cell. Processing in the source paper ran as follows. The immunoSEQ output contained only junctional sequences without quality scores, so filtering could not match that applied to full-length reads. Sequences were annotated with PyIR, a Python wrapper for IgBLAST v1.9, using IMGT germline references to assign V/J genes and CDR3. Reads were removed for weak V/J assignments (E-value above 1e-6), missing CDR3, stop codons, out-of-frame junctions, or ambiguous translated residues. V3J clonotypes were defined by identical inferred V gene, J gene, and CDR3 amino acid sequence. The percentage overlap between two repertoires was calculated by dividing the number of shared unique clonotypes by the size of the smaller repertoire. RTK rarefaction, the Chao1 estimator, and Recon v2.1 estimates of unobserved clonotypes were used to assess repertoire richness. For all TCRbeta clonotypes obtained by the gDNA method from a handful of donors, generation probabilities were computed with OLGA. TCRdb re-hosts the immuneACCESS table, in-frame sequences only. Its copies lack some clones; in the studies checked, an unresolved V gene accounts for under half of them, and the cause for the rest is not known. Clone size and V and J calls were adopted from that table, with D and trimming inferred from the DNA. The sample table lists almost 700,000 clones, about 92% of them with a count of one. 24% of the sample is in the top ten clones.

The CDR3, cysteine through phenylalanine, is 12 amino acids long. The sequence is cut down to CDR3 DNA, 36 bases in frame from base 1. Sequences SEHNR (CDR1) and FQNEAQ (CDR2) are obtained from the germline V gene (reference sequence). Trimming at the junction amounts to 1 base on V and 6 bases on J, and the germline ends lie 6 bases apart. CD8 naive samples were obtained by positive selection for CCR7 among CD45RO-negative cells, yielding a CD45RA+CCR7+ population from which TemRA cells were excluded. Donors were healthy HIV-negative adults with no recently reported acute infections or vaccinations. All donors were Caucasian adults living in Nashville, Tennessee, USA. After blood collection by leukapheresis, PBMCs were isolated using Ficoll-Histopaque density gradient centrifugation and then cryopreserved in the vapor phase of liquid nitrogen. Purity and quantity of every magnetically sorted T cell population were checked by analytical flow cytometry. From each sorted fraction, genomic DNA was isolated and quantified by UV absorbance on a Nanodrop 2000c.

As concerns this clone: It has no known antigen specificity. No base-level quality is on record; no much larger clone is a single base apart.

Sequencing was carried out using naive CD8+ T cells sorted from blood. The label giving this sample's cell subset or site can be read as: CD45RA+CCR7+. The sequence was obtained from a man younger than 45 in good health. The V and J genes are TRBV7-9 and TRBJ1-2; no D gene is confidently identified. The CDR3 corresponds to CASSLGTDGYTF. The base sequence is TGTGCCAGCAGCTTAGGTACAGATGGCTACACCTTC.